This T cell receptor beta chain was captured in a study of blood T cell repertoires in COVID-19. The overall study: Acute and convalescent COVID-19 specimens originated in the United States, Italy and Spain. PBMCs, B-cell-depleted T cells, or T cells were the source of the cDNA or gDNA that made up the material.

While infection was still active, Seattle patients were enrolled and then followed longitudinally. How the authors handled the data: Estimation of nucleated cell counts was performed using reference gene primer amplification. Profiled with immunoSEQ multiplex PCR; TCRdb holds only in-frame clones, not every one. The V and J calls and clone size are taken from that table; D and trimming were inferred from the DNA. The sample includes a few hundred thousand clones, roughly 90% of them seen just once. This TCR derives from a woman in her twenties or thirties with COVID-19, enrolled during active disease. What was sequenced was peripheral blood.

CDR3 sequence reads: CASNLDEYRSEAFF. The CDR3 DNA reads as TGTGCCAGCAACCTAGACGAGTACCGATCTGAAGCTTTCTTT. V is TRBV7-9 and J is TRBJ1-1; no firm D call. The germline gives CDR1 SEHNR, CDR2 FQNEAQ (reference sequence). Trimming took off 7 bases at V and 6 bases at J, with 18 bases between the two ends. The length of the CDR3 is 14 residues.